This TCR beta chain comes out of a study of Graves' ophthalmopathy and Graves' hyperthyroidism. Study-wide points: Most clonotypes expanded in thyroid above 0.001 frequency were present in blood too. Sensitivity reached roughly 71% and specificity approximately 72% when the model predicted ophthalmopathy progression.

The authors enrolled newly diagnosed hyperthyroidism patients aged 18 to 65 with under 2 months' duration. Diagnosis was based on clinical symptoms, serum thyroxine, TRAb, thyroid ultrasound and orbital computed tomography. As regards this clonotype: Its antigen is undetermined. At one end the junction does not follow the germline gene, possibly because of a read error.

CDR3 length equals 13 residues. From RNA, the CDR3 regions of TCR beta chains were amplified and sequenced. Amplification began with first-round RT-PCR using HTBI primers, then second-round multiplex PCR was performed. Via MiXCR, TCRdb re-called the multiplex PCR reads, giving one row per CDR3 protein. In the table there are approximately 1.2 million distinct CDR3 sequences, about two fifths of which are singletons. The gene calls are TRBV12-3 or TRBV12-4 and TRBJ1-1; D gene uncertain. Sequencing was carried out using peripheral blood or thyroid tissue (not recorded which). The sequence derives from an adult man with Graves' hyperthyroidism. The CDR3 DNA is TGTGGGTCACAGTTATCGGGGAACACTGAGGCTTTCTTT. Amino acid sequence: CGSQLSGNTEAFF.